Each of the 20 T cell receptor beta chains below was sequenced from the same sample in a study of T-cell memory formation after mild COVID-19. A single record per CDR3 protein comes from TCRdb applying MiXCR to the 5' RACE reads. This table holds more than 350,000 distinct CDR3 sequences, over 20% found once. The material sequenced was PBMCs or a T cell subset sorted from them (not recorded which). These receptors came from an adult woman who had mild COVID-19 (a few samples of this study predate the infection). Cell type and time point are not known.

This clonotype appeared many times. The CDR3 region has the DNA TGTGCCAGCAGTTTTGCAGGGGGCTACTATGGCTACACCTTC. This codes for CASSFAGGYYGYTF. The chain combines TRBV28 with TRBJ1-2, with 8 bases fitting TRBD1. The J segment lost 3 bases and the V segment lost 3 bases, leaving 3 bases of the junction unmatched. Germline V lookup: CDR1 MDHEN, CDR2 SYDVKM. The CDR3 has 14 residues.

The V call is TRBV7-9, the J call TRBJ1-2; the D gene is possibly TRBD1 (5 bases). This CDR3 has 11 amino acids. V lost 3 bases and J lost 6, with 5 bases in between. The germline V gene has CDR1 SEHNR and CDR2 FQNEAQ (reference sequence). CDR3 protein: CASSLTDGYTF. CDR3 bases: TGTGCCAGCAGCTTGACAGATGGCTACACCTTC.

This clonotype was seen ten or more times. The chain has TRBV10-3 and TRBJ2-5; 8 positions match TRBD2. CDR1 and CDR2 from the germline V gene are ENHRY and SYGVKD. This CDR3 comprises 15 residues. V was pared by 4 bases and J by 2 bases, with 6 bases of the junction left unmatched. CDR3 in DNA: TGTGCCATCAGTGCGGGGGGGACCAATCAAGAGACCCAGTACTTC. It encodes CAISAGGTNQETQYF.

V and J are TRBV2 and TRBJ1-1; 8 positions match TRBD1. Trimming removed 7 bases from V and 10 bases from J; junction bases left unmatched: 8. Germline lookup yields CDR1 SNHLY and CDR2 FYNNEI. CDR3 length: 12 amino acids. The CDR3 sequence is CASTGAGGRAFF. The CDR3, as DNA: TGTGCCAGCACAGGGGCAGGGGGCAGAGCTTTCTTT.

The V gene is TRBV7-9, the J gene TRBJ2-3; 10 bases agree with TRBD2. The V segment lost 5 bases and the J segment 4 bases; nucleotides outside the gene matches: 6. The CDR3 is 15 residues long. CDR1 and CDR2 (germline): SEHNR, FQNEAQ (reference sequence). The CDR3 sequence is CASSPQRGGADTQYF. CDR3 bases: TGTGCCAGCAGCCCTCAGCGGGGGGGAGCAGATACGCAGTATTTT.

The CDR3 coding sequence is TGTGCCACCAGTGATCCCAGGACTAGCGGGAGTTTCCTCACAGCAGATACGCAGTATTTT. This sequence encodes CATSDPRTSGSFLTADTQYF. The chain joins TRBV24-1 to TRBJ2-3; 13 bases agree with TRBD2. The germline V gene encodes CDR1 KGHDR and CDR2 SFDVKD. The CDR3 length is 20 residues. The V segment lost 3 bases and the J segment 4 bases; nucleotides outside the gene matches: 15.

The chain recombines TRBV12-3 or TRBV12-4 with TRBJ2-1; no firm D call. This CDR3 region has 14 residues. V was pared by 7 bases and J by 5 bases, with 15 bases between. CDR3 loop: CASTRGPQHNEQFF. The CDR3 nucleotides read TGTGCCAGCACCCGCGGACCGCAGCACAATGAGCAGTTCTTC.

The V and J genes are TRBV18 and TRBJ2-3; D unresolved. V was pared by 2 bases and J by 6 bases, with 15 bases between. The CDR3 is made up of 15 amino acids. Germline V CDR1 and CDR2: KGHSH, LQKENI. CDR3 in DNA: TGTGCCAGCTCACCAGTTCTGCTGGCGGCGGATACGCAGTATTTT. Residues: CASSPVLLAADTQYF.

This clonotype was counted only a few times. The V gene is TRBV4-1, the J gene TRBJ2-7, with a possible D match to TRBD1 (5 bases). From germline, CDR1 is MGHRA and CDR2 YSYEKL. The V and J ends lost 1 base and 0 bases respectively, with 16 bases between them. The CDR3 spans 17 residues. The CDR3 here is CASSQGKGSQSSYEQYF. The CDR3 DNA reads as TGCGCCAGCAGCCAAGGGAAGGGGTCCCAGAGCTCCTACGAGCAGTACTTC.

The chain employs TRBV6-5 and TRBJ1-2, with TRBD1 matching over 10 bases. There are 15 residues in the CDR3. Germline assignment: CDR1 MNHEY and CDR2 SVGAGI. The junction had 5 bases not matched to a gene; V was cut back by 2 bases and J by 5 bases. Here the CDR3 DNA reads TGTGCCAGCAGTTACGGACAGGGGGTCGGTTATGGCTACACCTTC. It is translated as CASSYGQGVGYGYTF.

This clonotype was detected only a few times. V is TRBV5-1 and J is TRBJ1-4, with no clear D. The germline V gene has CDR1 SGHRS and CDR2 YFSETQ. CDR3 length equals 14 residues. Between the trimmed V and J ends, which lost 2 bases and 8 bases, there was a span of 13 bases. The CDR3 spells CASSLLPEEEKLFF. CDR3 nucleotides: TGCGCCAGCAGCTTATTGCCGGAGGAAGAAAAACTGTTTTTT. The complete variable domain, with remaining parts taken from reference TRBV5-1 and TRBJ1-4, reads KAGVTQTPRYLIKTRGQQVTLSCSPISGHRSVSWYQQTPGQGLQFLFEYFSETQRNKGNFPGRFSGRQFSNSRSEMNVSTLELGDSALYLCASSLLPEEEKLFFGSGTQLSVL.

This clonotype was recorded a few times. This chain connects TRBV29-1 to TRBJ1-1; no definite D call. Trimming shortened V by 2 bases and J by 3 bases, and 13 bases separated the two germline ends. The CDR3 is 14 residues long. Germline lookup yields CDR1 SQVTM and CDR2 ANQGSEA. The CDR3 loop is CSVEKQSFDTEAFF. The DNA for the CDR3 is TGCAGCGTTGAAAAACAGTCGTTCGACACTGAAGCTTTCTTT.

This clonotype was recorded a few times. This rearrangement joins TRBV29-1 to TRBJ1-1; 7 bases match TRBD1. Germline V lookup: CDR1 SQVTM, CDR2 ANQGSEA. V gave up 6 bases and J gave up 0 bases; unmatched junction bases: 10. This CDR3 is built from 15 residues. Here the CDR3 reads CSVLDRAGVNTEAFF. The CDR3 coding sequence is TGCAGCGTCTTAGACAGGGCGGGAGTGAACACTGAAGCTTTCTTT. Using reference TRBV29-1 and TRBJ1-1 for the parts outside the CDR3, the full variable domain is SAVISQKPSRDICQRGTSLTIQCQVDSQVTMMFWYRQQPGQSLTLIATANQGSEATYESGFVIDKFPISRPNLTFSTLTVSNMSPEDSSIYLCSVLDRAGVNTEAFFGQGTRLTVV.

The CDR3 sequence is CASSQDGGTSYNEQFF. In DNA, the CDR3 is TGCGCCAGCAGCCAAGATGGCGGTACCTCCTACAATGAGCAGTTCTTC. This rearrangement joins TRBV4-3 to TRBJ2-1; no definite D call. The V and J ends lost 0 bases and 0 bases respectively, with 9 bases between them. CDR3 length: 16 amino acids. Germline CDR1 and CDR2: LGHNA and YSLEER.

The gene calls are TRBV9 and TRBJ2-3; TRBD2 aligns across 8 bases. The CDR3 is 15 amino acids. J lost 0 bases, V lost 2 bases, and 2 bases had no gene match. CDR1 is SGDLS and CDR2 is YYNGEE in the germline V gene. The DNA of the CDR3 is TGTGCCAGCAGCGTTCCTAGCGGGAGCACAGATACGCAGTATTTT. This gives the protein CASSVPSGSTDTQYF.

The chain has TRBV15 and TRBJ2-5; 10 bases line up with TRBD1. The CDR3 has 15 residues. Germline V gives CDR1 LNHNV, CDR2 YYDKDF (reference sequence). The V and J ends lost 4 bases and 4 bases, in that order; junction bases with no gene match: 6. The chain's CDR3 is CATSTGTGVRETQYF. CDR3 DNA: TGTGCCACCAGCACCGGGACAGGGGTTCGAGAGACCCAGTACTTC.

This clonotype was counted between two and nine times. CDR3 loop: CASSGNRGPLSYEQYF. CDR3 bases: TGTGCCAGCAGTGGGAACAGGGGTCCCCTTTCCTACGAGCAGTACTTC. This chain joins TRBV7-9 and TRBJ2-7, with 7 bases lining up with TRBD1. This CDR3 spans 16 amino acids. The junction had 12 bases not matched to a gene; V was cut back by 6 bases and J by 1 base. The germline V gene encodes CDR1 SEHNR and CDR2 FQNEAQ (reference sequence).

This chain joins TRBV20-1 and TRBJ1-6; D ambiguous. The germline gives CDR1 DFQATT, CDR2 SNEGSKA (reference sequence). CDR3 length: 15 amino acids. V lost 3 bases and J 6 bases, leaving 15 bases between the germline ends. CDR3 coding DNA: TGCAGTGCTAGTGAGGGTGACCTTGGTAATTCACCCCTCCACTTT. It yields the protein CSASEGDLGNSPLHF.

This clonotype came up a few times. The chain joins TRBV20-1 to TRBJ2-1; the match to TRBD2 covers 11 bases. There are 15 residues in the CDR3. The trim removed 5 bases at V and 3 bases at J, leaving 6 bases unmatched. Germline CDR1 DFQATT, CDR2 SNEGSKA (reference sequence). In DNA, the CDR3 is TGCAGTGCTTCCGGACTAGCGGGTGTCTACAATGAGCAGTTCTTC. Translating it yields CSASGLAGVYNEQFF.

The chain carries TRBV7-9 and TRBJ1-6; unclear D gene. This CDR3 has 14 residues. Per germline, CDR1 SEHNR and CDR2 FQNEAQ (reference sequence). The V and J ends lost 5 bases and 9 bases respectively, with 14 bases between them. The CDR3 nucleotides read TGTGCCAGCAGCCCAAATGGATTAGGTTCACCCCTCCACTTT. Protein sequence: CASSPNGLGSPLHF.